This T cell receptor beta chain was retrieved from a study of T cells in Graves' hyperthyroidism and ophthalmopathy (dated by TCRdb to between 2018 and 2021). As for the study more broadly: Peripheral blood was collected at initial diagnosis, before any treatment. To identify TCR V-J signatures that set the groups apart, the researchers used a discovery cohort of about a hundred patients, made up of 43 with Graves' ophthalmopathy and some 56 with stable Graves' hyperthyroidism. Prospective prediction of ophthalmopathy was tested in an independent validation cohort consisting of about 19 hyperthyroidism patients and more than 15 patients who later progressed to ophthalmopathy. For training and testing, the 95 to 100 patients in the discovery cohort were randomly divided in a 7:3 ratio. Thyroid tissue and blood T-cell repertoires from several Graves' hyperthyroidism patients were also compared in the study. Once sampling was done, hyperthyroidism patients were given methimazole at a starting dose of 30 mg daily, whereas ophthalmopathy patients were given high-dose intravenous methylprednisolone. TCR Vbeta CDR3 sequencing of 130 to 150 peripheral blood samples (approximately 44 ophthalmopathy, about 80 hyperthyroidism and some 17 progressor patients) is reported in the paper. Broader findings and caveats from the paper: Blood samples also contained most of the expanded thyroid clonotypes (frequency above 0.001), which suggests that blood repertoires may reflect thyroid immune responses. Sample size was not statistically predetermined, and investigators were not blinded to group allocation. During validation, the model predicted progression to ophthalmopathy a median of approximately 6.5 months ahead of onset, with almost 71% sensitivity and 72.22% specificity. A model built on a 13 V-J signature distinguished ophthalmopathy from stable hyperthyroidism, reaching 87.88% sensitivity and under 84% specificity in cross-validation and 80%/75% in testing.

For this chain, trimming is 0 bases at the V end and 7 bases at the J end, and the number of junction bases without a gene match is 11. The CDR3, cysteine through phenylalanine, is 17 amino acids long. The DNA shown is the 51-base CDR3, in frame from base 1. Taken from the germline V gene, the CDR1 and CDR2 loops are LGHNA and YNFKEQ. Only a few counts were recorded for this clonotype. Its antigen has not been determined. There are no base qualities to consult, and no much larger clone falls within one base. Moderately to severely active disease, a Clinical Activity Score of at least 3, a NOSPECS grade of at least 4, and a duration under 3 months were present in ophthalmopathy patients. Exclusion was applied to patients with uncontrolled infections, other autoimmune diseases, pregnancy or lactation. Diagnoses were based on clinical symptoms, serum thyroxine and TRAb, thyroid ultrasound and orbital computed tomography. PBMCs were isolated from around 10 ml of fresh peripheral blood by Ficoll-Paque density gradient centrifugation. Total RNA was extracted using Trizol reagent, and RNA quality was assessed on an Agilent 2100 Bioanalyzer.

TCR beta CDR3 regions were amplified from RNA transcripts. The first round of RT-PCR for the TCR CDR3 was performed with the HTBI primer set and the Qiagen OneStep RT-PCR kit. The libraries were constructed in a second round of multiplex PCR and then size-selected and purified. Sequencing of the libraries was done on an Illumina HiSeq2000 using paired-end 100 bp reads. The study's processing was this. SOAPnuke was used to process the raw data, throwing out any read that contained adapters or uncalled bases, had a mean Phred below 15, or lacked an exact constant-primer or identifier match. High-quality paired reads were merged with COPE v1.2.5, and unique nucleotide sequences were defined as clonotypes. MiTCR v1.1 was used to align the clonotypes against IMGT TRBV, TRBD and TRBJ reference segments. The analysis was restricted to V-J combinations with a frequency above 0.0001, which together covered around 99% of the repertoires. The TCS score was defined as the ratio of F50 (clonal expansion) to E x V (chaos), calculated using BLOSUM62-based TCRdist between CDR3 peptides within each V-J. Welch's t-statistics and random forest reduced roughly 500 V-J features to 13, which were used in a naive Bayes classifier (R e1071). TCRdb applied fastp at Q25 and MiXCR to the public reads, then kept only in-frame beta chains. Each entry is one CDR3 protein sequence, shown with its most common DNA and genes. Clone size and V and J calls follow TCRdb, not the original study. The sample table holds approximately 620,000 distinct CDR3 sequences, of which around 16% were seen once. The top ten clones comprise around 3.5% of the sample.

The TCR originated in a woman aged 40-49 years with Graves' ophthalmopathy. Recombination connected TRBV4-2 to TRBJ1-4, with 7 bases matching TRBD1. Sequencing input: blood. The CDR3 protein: CASSQDESPGQAEKLFF. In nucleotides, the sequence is TGTGCCAGCAGCCAAGATGAATCCCCCGGACAGGCTGAAAAACTGTTTTTT.